This T cell receptor (beta chain) was captured by sequencing in a study of response to subunit inactivated influenza vaccine (dated by TCRdb to 2017 to 2018). As for the study more broadly: Deep quantitative T cell receptor repertoire profiling was used in the study to track responses to a trivalent subunit inactivated influenza vaccine.

In this sample, this clonotype turned up a few times. Its cognate antigen has yet to be identified. Per-base qualities were not stored, and no clone one base away is much larger. Study-level results and caveats: The authors proposed that each seasonal influenza vaccination may bring in only a limited number of new T cells.

Sequences MNHEY (CDR1) and SVGAGI (CDR2) are obtained from the germline V gene. The CDR3, from cysteine to phenylalanine, totals 15 residues. Only the CDR3 DNA is retained, 45 bases long and in frame from the first base. Unmatched junction bases come to 4, with V trimmed by 5 bases and J by 1 base. The method behind the library was RT-PCR. Sequencing relied on an Illumina HiSeq 2500. TCRdb's own reprocessing of the public reads used fastp at Q25 and MiXCR and kept productive beta chains. Rows are unified per CDR3 protein, each entry keeping the most common DNA and genes. The sample table holds under 550,000 distinct CDR3 sequences, of which approximately 7.6% were seen once. The ten largest clones take up roughly 13% of the sample.

The sample consisted of PBMCs from blood, taken less than 30 months after vaccination. This TCR derives from a man aged 45-69 years who received an inactivated influenza vaccine. Donor details come from another sample of the same person, matched by shared clones. This chain is built from TRBV6-5 and TRBJ2-1; 8 of the junction bases match TRBD1. The CDR3 has the sequence CASSNGQGSYNEQFF. The base sequence is TGTGCCAGCAGTAACGGACAGGGATCCTACAATGAGCAGTTCTTC.